This T cell receptor (beta chain) was sequenced for a study of T cell clonotyping in hematopoietic cell transplantation. Clones were read by immunoSEQ multiplex PCR, and TCRdb kept only the in-frame ones, dropping some. The data show 5,000 to 6,500 clones, 78% seen once. This CDR3 region has 14 residues. V was clipped by 4 bases and J by 1 base; unmatched bases: 4. Per the germline V gene, CDR1 is SGHNT and CDR2 is YYREEE (reference sequence). The V call is TRBV5-4, the J call TRBJ2-7; 8 nucleotides line up with TRBD2. This TCR was sampled from a male patient aged 70 to 79 who had an allogeneic stem cell transplant from an unrelated donor, so T cells may come from the graft donor. Some clones in this sample may be carry-over from other donors' samples. Sequenced material: peripheral blood mononuclear cells, taken 180 days after allogeneic stem cell transplant. In DNA, the CDR3 is TGTGCCAGCAGCCCGGGACTAGGGTCCTACGAGCAGTACTTC. Amino acid sequence: CASSPGLGSYEQYF.